These T cell receptor beta chains were read from a single sample in a study of post-analysis software for immune sequencing data. TCRdb reanalysed the PCR reads using MiXCR and keeps one entry per CDR3 protein. In the table there are about 430,000 distinct CDR3 sequences, less than 40% of which are singletons. Sequenced: blood. These TCRs come from a girl aged 2-10 years with multiple sclerosis. Both conserved end residues are part of each CDR3. Each record gives: J gene, clone size, V gene, D gene, CDR3 protein, CDR3 DNA. D genes are given only for firm matches. Not every row has a clone size; where given, it reads once, few, many or a size class.

J: TRBJ2-7
size: few
V: TRBV7-2
D: .
CDR3: CASSPLDNPYEQYF
DNA: TGTGCCAGCAGTCCCCTGGACAACCCCTACGAGCAGTACTTC

J: TRBJ2-7
size: few
V: TRBV27
D: .
CDR3: CASSLRPAGGEQYF
DNA: TGTGCCAGCAGTTTACGCCCAGCAGGTGGCGAGCAGTACTTC

J: TRBJ2-1
size: few
V: TRBV20-1
D: .
CDR3: CSANAEGRGIALGNEQFF
DNA: TGCAGTGCTAACGCTGAAGGCAGGGGAATTGCTTTGGGCAATGAGCAGTTCTTC

J: TRBJ2-7
size: .
V: TRBV30
D: .
CDR3: CAWVESGPAYEQYF
DNA: TGTGCCTGGGTCGAGTCGGGACCCGCCTACGAGCAGTACTTC

J: TRBJ2-1
size: .
V: TRBV20-1
D: TRBD2
CDR3: CSASNLAGGFEQFF
DNA: TGCAGTGCTAGTAATCTAGCGGGAGGTTTTGAGCAGTTCTTC

J: TRBJ1-4
size: .
V: TRBV7-2
D: .
CDR3: CASSKQWGAGNEKLFF
DNA: TGTGCCAGCAGCAAGCAGTGGGGGGCGGGTAATGAAAAACTGTTTTTT

J: TRBJ1-2
size: few
V: TRBV29-1
D: TRBD1
CDR3: CSANRGLNYGYTF
DNA: TGCAGCGCCAACAGGGGGTTGAACTATGGCTACACCTTC

J: TRBJ2-7
size: .
V: TRBV27
D: TRBD1
CDR3: CASSYSGQGNYEQYF
DNA: TGTGCCAGCAGTTACTCAGGACAGGGGAACTACGAGCAGTACTTC

J: TRBJ1-2
size: .
V: TRBV7-9
D: .
CDR3: CASSLVAPPMDYTF
DNA: TGTGCCAGCAGCTTAGTAGCTCCTCCAATGGACTACACCTTC

J: TRBJ2-6
size: .
V: TRBV20-1
D: TRBD1
CDR3: CSAAGTGGISGANVLTF
DNA: TGCAGTGCGGCGGGGACAGGGGGCATCTCTGGGGCCAACGTCCTGACTTTC

J: TRBJ2-3
size: .
V: TRBV7-2
D: .
CDR3: CASSLRLRTTDTQYF
DNA: TGTGCCAGCAGCTTACGGCTAAGGACTACAGATACGCAGTATTTT